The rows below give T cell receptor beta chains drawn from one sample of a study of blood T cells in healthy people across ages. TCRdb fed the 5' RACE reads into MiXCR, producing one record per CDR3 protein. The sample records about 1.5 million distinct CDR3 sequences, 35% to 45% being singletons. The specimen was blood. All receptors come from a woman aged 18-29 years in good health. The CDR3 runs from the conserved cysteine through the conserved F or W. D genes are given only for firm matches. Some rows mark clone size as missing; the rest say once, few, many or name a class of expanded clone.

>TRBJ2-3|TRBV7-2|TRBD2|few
CASRGGGRTDTQYF
TGTGCCAGCAGAGGCGGGGGTCGCACAGATACGCAGTATTTT
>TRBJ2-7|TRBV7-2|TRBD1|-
CASSPGGQGPYEQYF
TGTGCCAGCAGCCCGGGGGGACAGGGTCCCTACGAGCAGTACTTC
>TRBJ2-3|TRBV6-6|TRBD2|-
CASSYGGSKGNTDTQYF
TGTGCCAGCAGTTACGGCGGGAGCAAAGGGAACACAGATACGCAGTATTTT
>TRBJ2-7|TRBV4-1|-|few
CASSPPTGTSNGDEQYF
TGTGCCAGCAGCCCCCCGACGGGAACCTCAAATGGAGACGAGCAGTACTTC
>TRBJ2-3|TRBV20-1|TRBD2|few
CSARGTSGTDDTQYF
TGCAGTGCTAGGGGGACTAGCGGTACCGATGATACGCAGTATTTT
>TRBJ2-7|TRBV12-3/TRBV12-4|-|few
CASSFRGDTYEQYF
TGTGCCAGCAGTTTTCGGGGGGACACCTACGAGCAGTACTTC
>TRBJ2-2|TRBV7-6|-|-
CASSLAAGGLNTGELFF
TGTGCCAGCAGCTTAGCCGCAGGCGGGCTGAACACCGGGGAGCTGTTTTTT
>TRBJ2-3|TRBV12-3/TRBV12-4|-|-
CASLRGPTDTQYF
TGTGCCAGCCTACGAGGACCCACAGATACGCAGTATTTT
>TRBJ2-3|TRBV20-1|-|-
CSAGASAPDTQYF
TGCAGTGCTGGGGCTAGCGCCCCAGATACGCAGTATTTT
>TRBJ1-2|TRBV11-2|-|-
CASSTRGDGYTF
TGTGCCAGCAGCACAAGGGGGGATGGCTACACCTTC
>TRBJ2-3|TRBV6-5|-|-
CASSLSSGTQYF
TGTGCCAGCAGCCTCTCCTCAGGTACGCAGTATTTT
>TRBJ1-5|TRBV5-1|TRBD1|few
CASSLIQGAGNQPQHF
TGCGCCAGCAGCTTGATTCAGGGGGCGGGCAATCAGCCCCAGCATTTT
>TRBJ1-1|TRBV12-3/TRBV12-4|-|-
CASSLVPTEAFF
TGTGCCAGCAGTTTAGTTCCCACTGAAGCTTTCTTT
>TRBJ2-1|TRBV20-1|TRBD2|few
CSAFHLGLGLSYNEQFF
TGCAGTGCTTTCCACCTCGGACTAGGCCTCTCCTACAATGAGCAGTTCTTC
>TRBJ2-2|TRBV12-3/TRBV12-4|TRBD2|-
CASSLFSGGTNTGELFF
TGTGCCAGCAGTTTGTTTAGCGGGGGGACGAACACCGGGGAGCTGTTTTTT
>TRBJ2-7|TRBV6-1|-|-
CASSAGVPSYEQYF
TGTGCCAGCAGTGCCGGGGTGCCCTCCTACGAGCAGTACTTC
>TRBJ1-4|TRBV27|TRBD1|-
CASRKGASGNEKLFF
TGTGCCAGCAGAAAGGGGGCGTCTGGTAATGAAAAACTGTTTTTT
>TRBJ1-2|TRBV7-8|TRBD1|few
CASSLGAGTGGYGYTF
TGTGCCAGCAGCTTAGGAGCCGGGACAGGGGGCTATGGCTACACCTTC
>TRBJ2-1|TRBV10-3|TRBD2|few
CALSPGTTFNEQFF
TGTGCCCTCAGTCCCGGGACTACATTCAATGAGCAGTTCTTC
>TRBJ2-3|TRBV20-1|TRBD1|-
CGARRAGGGTDTQYF
TGCGGTGCTAGACGTGCAGGGGGCGGCACAGATACGCAGTATTTT
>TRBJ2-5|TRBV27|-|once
CASLGEETQYF
TGTGCCAGTTTGGGGGAAGAGACCCAGTACTTC
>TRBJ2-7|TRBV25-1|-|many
CASSETYEQYF
TGTGCCAGCAGTGAAACCTACGAGCAGTACTTC
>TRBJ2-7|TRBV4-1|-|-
CASSQPDGAGLLLYEQYF
TGCGCCAGCAGCCAGCCTGACGGGGCGGGCCTCCTCCTCTACGAGCAGTACTTC
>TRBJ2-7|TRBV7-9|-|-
CASSLAIGIHNEQYF
TGTGCCAGCAGCTTAGCTATCGGCATACACAATGAGCAGTACTTC
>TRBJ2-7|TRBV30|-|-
CAWRDPGAYEQYF
TGTGCCTGGCGGGACCCGGGGGCCTACGAGCAGTACTTC
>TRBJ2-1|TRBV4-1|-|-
CASSQGLPTGKGYNEQFF
TGCGCCAGCAGCCAAGGACTACCAACAGGAAAGGGCTACAATGAGCAGTTCTTC
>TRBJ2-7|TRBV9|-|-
CASSPRQGMSYEQYF
TGTGCCAGCAGCCCGCGCCAGGGGATGAGCTACGAGCAGTACTTC
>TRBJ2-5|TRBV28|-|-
CASGGAKETQYF
TGTGCCAGCGGTGGGGCAAAAGAGACCCAGTACTTC
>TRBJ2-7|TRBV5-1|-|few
CASSQSMGSGYEQYF
TGCGCCAGCAGCCAATCCATGGGGTCTGGCTACGAGCAGTACTTC
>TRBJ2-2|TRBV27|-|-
CASSARVGGKNTGELFF
TGTGCTAGCAGTGCCCGGGTGGGGGGAAAGAACACCGGGGAGCTGTTTTTT
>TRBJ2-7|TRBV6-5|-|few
CASSRVGGYEQYF
TGTGCCAGCAGCCGCGTCGGAGGGTACGAGCAGTACTTC
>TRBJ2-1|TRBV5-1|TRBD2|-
CASSLGPLSGGSYNEQFF
TGCGCCAGCAGCTTGGGGCCCCTTAGCGGGGGGTCCTACAATGAGCAGTTCTTC
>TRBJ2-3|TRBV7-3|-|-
CASSLSFEADTDTQYF
TGTGCCAGCAGCTTAAGTTTTGAGGCCGACACAGATACGCAGTATTTT
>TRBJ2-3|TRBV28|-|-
CASIPLGGRGDTQYF
TGTGCCAGCATCCCCCTCGGGGGCAGGGGGGATACGCAGTATTTT
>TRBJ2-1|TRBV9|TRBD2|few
CASSAKGVGDYSPYYNEQFF
TGTGCCAGCAGCGCAAAAGGAGTGGGGGACTATAGTCCCTACTACAATGAGCAGTTCTTC
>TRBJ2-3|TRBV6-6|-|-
CASGNYGVPYF
TGTGCCAGCGGGAACTACGGCGTCCCGTATTTT
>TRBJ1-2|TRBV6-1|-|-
CASSELRDGYTF
TGTGCCAGCAGTGAATTAAGGGACGGCTACACCTTC
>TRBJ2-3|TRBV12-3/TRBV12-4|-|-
CASTTRGTQYF
TGTGCCAGCACGACCCGGGGTACGCAGTATTTT